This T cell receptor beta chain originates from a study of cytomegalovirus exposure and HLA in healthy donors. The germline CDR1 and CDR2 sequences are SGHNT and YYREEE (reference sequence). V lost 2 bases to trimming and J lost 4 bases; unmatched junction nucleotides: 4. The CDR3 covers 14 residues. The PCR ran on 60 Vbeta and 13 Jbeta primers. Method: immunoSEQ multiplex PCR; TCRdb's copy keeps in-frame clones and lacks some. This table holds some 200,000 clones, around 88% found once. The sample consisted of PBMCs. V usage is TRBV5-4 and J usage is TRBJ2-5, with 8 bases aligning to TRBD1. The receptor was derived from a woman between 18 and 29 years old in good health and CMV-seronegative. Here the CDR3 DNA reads TGTGCCAGCAGCTTCGCAGGGGGCCTAGAGACCCAGTACTTC. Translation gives CASSFAGGLETQYF.